One and the same sample provided the 26 T cell receptor beta chains below, sequenced in a study of sequential checkpoint blockade in melanoma. Treatment indicated: randomized to nivolumab then ipilimumab (arm A) or the reverse (arm B). Repertoires were generated with immunoSEQ multiplex PCR, while TCRdb's copy carries only in-frame clones and drops some. The sample lists about 15,000 clones, around 77% occurring once. This specimen consisted of CD8+ T cells sorted from blood (inferred from file names), obtained from a patient given nivolumab and ipilimumab in sequence. The receptors shown here come from a human donor with melanoma.

The V gene is TRBV6-5, the J gene TRBJ2-4, with 8 positions matching TRBD1. Germline V gene sequence: CDR1 MNHEY, CDR2 SVGAGI. CDR3 size: 15 residues. With V trimmed by 4 bases and J by 0 bases, 2 bases remained unmatched. For the CDR3, the DNA is TGTGCCAGCAGTTCCAGGGGGCTAGCCAAAAACATTCAGTACTTC. Amino acids: CASSSRGLAKNIQYF.

The rearrangement uses TRBV9 and TRBJ2-7; 7 nucleotides align to TRBD1. J was trimmed by 4 bases and V by 3 bases; bases with no gene match: 7. CDR3 length: 14 residues. Per germline, CDR1 SGDLS and CDR2 YYNGEE. The CDR3 region is CASSDRDSEYEQYF. The CDR3 DNA is TGTGCCAGCAGCGACCGGGACAGCGAGTACGAGCAGTACTTC.

This clone has only one observation. An end of the junction differs from the germline gene, which may be a read error. V and J are TRBV27 and TRBJ2-3, with D maybe TRBD2 (6 bases). Germline CDR1 reads MNHEY; CDR2 reads SMNVEV (reference sequence). The CDR3 spans 15 residues. CDR3 sequence (DNA): TGTGCCAGTAGTTTGCGGGGCACTAGCACAGATACGCAGTATTTT. As protein: CASSLRGTSTDTQYF.

The V call is TRBV6-1, the J call TRBJ2-7; 8 nucleotides agree with TRBD1. The CDR3 is 15 amino acids. Germline assignment: CDR1 MNHNS and CDR2 SASEGT. V shed 4 bases and J 5 bases; nucleotides not matched to a gene: 10. CDR3 nucleotides: TGTGCCAGCAGTGCGCAATCCGGGACAGGTGACGAGCAGTACTTC. This codes for CASSAQSGTGDEQYF.

The CDR3 here is CASSLERDSGTGELFF. The CDR3 DNA reads TGTGCCAGCAGCTTGGAACGGGATTCTGGCACCGGGGAGCTGTTTTTT. This chain links TRBV5-6 with TRBJ2-2, with D perhaps TRBD2 (5 bases). Trimming left V 0 bases short and J 4 bases short, with 13 bases between. The CDR3 has 16 residues. CDR1 is SGHDT, CDR2 YYEEEE, per germline.

The chain uses TRBV27 and TRBJ2-1, with TRBD1 identical over 7 bases. V was clipped by 3 bases and J by 5 bases; unmatched bases: 4. CDR1 is MNHEY and CDR2 is SMNVEV in the germline V gene (reference sequence). This CDR3 comprises 14 residues. The CDR3 nucleotides are TGTGCCAGCAGTTTCGGGACAGATAACAATGAGCAGTTCTTC. Its protein product is CASSFGTDNNEQFF.

This clone was recorded once. The chain employs TRBV4-3 and TRBJ2-7; TRBD2 matches at 14 bases. This CDR3 comprises 17 residues. With 4 bases clipped from V and 2 bases from J, the junction kept 7 bases outside the gene matches. Germline V gene lookup returns CDR1 LGHNA and CDR2 YSLEER. The CDR3 sequence is CASSPERGLAGAYEQYF. In DNA, the CDR3 is TGCGCCAGCAGCCCCGAGCGGGGACTAGCGGGAGCCTACGAGCAGTACTTC.

The rearrangement uses TRBV28 and TRBJ2-7; D ambiguous. Trimming took 3 bases from V and 6 from J, leaving 18 bases between them. Germline lookup yields CDR1 MDHEN and CDR2 SYDVKM. The CDR3 covers 15 residues. The CDR3 nucleotides read TGTGCCAGCAGTTTCCACCTAGACGCCGTCTCCGAGCAGTACTTC. It is translated as CASSFHLDAVSEQYF.

CDR3 sequence (DNA): TGCGCCAGCAGCTTGTACAGCCCGTTGAACACTGAAGCTTTCTTT. As protein: CASSLYSPLNTEAFF. The chain combines TRBV5-1 with TRBJ1-1; D unclear. Per the germline V gene, CDR1 is SGHRS and CDR2 is YFSETQ. Trimming shortened V by 1 base and J by 0 bases, and 10 bases separated the two germline ends. The CDR3 contains 15 residues.

The V gene is TRBV6-5, the J gene TRBJ2-2; 12 nucleotides align to TRBD2. Looked up from germline, CDR1 is MNHEY and CDR2 is SVGAGI. Trimming took 5 bases from V and 4 from J; bases not matched to a gene: 2. The CDR3 covers 15 residues. In nucleotides, the CDR3 is TGTGCCAGCAGTCTGGGACTAGCGGGCACCGGGGAGCTGTTTTTT. It codes for CASSLGLAGTGELFF.

V and J are TRBV9 and TRBJ2-3; 10 nucleotides align to TRBD1. V dropped 3 bases and J dropped 2; count of bases not matched to a gene: 6. Per germline, CDR1 SGDLS and CDR2 YYNGEE. The length of the CDR3 is 16 residues. CDR3 region: CASSGGTGVFTDTQYF. CDR3 DNA: TGTGCCAGCAGCGGCGGGACAGGGGTGTTCACAGATACGCAGTATTTT.

The chain uses TRBV29-1 and TRBJ2-7; 10 bases agree with TRBD2. This CDR3 spans 15 amino acids. With 3 bases clipped from V and 2 bases from J, the junction kept 7 bases outside the gene matches. Germline CDR1 and CDR2: SQVTM and ANQGSEA. The DNA of the CDR3 is TGCAGCGTTGACCGGCTAGCGGGGGCTACCTACGAGCAGTACTTC. Its protein is CSVDRLAGATYEQYF.

This clone is classed as large (0.1 to 1%). The CDR3 protein is CASSEAGQGHQPQHF. The CDR3 DNA reads as TGTGCCAGCAGTGAAGCGGGGCAGGGCCATCAGCCCCAGCATTTT. This rearrangement joins TRBV2 to TRBJ1-5, with a possible D match to TRBD1 (5 bases). Germline lookup yields CDR1 SNHLY and CDR2 FYNNEI. The ends were cut back, 0 bases at V and 5 bases at J, with 11 bases in the middle. The CDR3 totals 15 residues. Full variable domain (remainder filled in from reference TRBV2 and TRBJ1-5): EPEVTQTPSHQVTQMGQEVILRCVPISNHLYFYWYRQILGQKVEFLVSFYNNEISEKSEIFDDQFSVERPDGSNFTLKIRSTKLEDSAMYFCASSEAGQGHQPQHFGDGTRLSIL.

The V call is TRBV18, the J call TRBJ2-7, with 7 bases lining up with TRBD1. The J segment lost 2 bases and the V segment lost 6 bases, leaving 4 bases of the junction unmatched. The CDR3 runs 13 residues. Looked up from germline, CDR1 is KGHSH and CDR2 is LQKENI. CDR3 sequence: CASSGDRPYEQYF. CDR3 sequence (DNA): TGTGCCAGCTCGGGGGACAGACCCTACGAGCAGTACTTC.

On this clone itself: The junction and the germline gene differ at one end; a read error may be behind it. The rearrangement links TRBV5-6 to TRBJ1-2; D is unclear. Germline CDR1 and CDR2: SGHDT and YYEEEE. The CDR3 covers 14 residues. The CDR3 DNA is TGTGCCAGCAGATTGGTGAGGGCAGAATATGGCTACACCTTC. Translation gives CASRLVRAEYGYTF.

This clone turned up a few times. V usage is TRBV5-8 and J usage is TRBJ1-2, with 8 positions matching TRBD1. Trimming at V came to 3 bases and at J to 7 bases, leaving 8 bases not matched to a gene. Germline-derived CDR1 and CDR2 are SGHTS and YDEGEE. The CDR3 extends over 14 amino acids. CDR3 residues: CASSYPRGQVGYTF. CDR3 in DNA: TGTGCCAGCAGCTACCCTCGGGGACAGGTTGGCTACACCTTC.

V usage is TRBV2 and J usage is TRBJ2-5; D possibly corresponds to TRBD1 (6 bases). The CDR3 is 13 residues long. Germline-derived CDR1 and CDR2 are SNHLY and FYNNEI. Trimming removed 2 bases at V and 3 bases at J, with 7 bases between. CDR3 coding DNA: TGTGCCAGCAGTGAAAGACAGGAAGAGACCCAGTACTTC. This gives the protein CASSERQEETQYF.

The chain recombines TRBV19 with TRBJ1-5; TRBD1 matches 8 bases. Per germline, CDR1 LNHDA and CDR2 SQIVND (reference sequence). J lost 7 bases, V lost 6 bases, and 8 bases had no gene match. The CDR3 sequence is 14 residues long. The CDR3 loop reads CASSPQGEVQPQHF. CDR3 DNA sequence: TGTGCCAGTAGCCCACAGGGGGAAGTCCAGCCCCAGCATTTT.

This sequence joins TRBV6-4 and TRBJ2-1; 9 bases match TRBD1. CDR3 length: 14 amino acids. V shed 4 bases and J 9 bases; nucleotides not matched to a gene: 7. Germline-derived CDR1 and CDR2 are MRHNA and SNTAGT. The CDR3 loop reads CASSGQGGGGEQFF. Written as DNA, the CDR3 is TGTGCCAGCAGTGGACAGGGGGGAGGAGGTGAGCAGTTCTTC.

The chain couples TRBV5-4 to TRBJ2-5, with D possibly matching TRBD1 (5 bases). This CDR3 contains 14 residues. Deletions cut 0 bases from V and 5 bases from J, with 11 bases between. Germline CDR1 and CDR2: SGHNT and YYREEE (reference sequence). The CDR3 here is CASSLDQGSETQYF. As DNA, the CDR3 is TGTGCCAGCAGCTTGGACCAGGGCAGTGAGACCCAGTACTTC. The full variable domain, its missing parts supplied by reference TRBV5-4 and TRBJ2-5, is ETGVTQSPTHLIKTRGQQVTLRCSSQSGHNTVSWYQQALGQGPQFIFQYYREEENGRGNFPPRFSGLQFPNYSSELNVNALELDDSALYLCASSLDQGSETQYFGPGTRLLVL.

The rearrangement uses TRBV29-1 and TRBJ2-7, with 9 positions matching TRBD2. The J segment lost 0 bases and the V segment lost 0 bases, leaving 15 bases of the junction unmatched. Germline assignment: CDR1 SQVTM and CDR2 ANQGSEA. CDR3 size: 19 residues. The CDR3 coding sequence is TGCAGCGTTGAAGATCCAAGTGAAGCGGGGGGAACCACCTCCTACGAGCAGTACTTC. It yields the protein CSVEDPSEAGGTTSYEQYF.

This clone was detected a few times. V usage is TRBV6-9 and J usage is TRBJ1-5; a weak D match, TRBD1 (5 bases). V shed 3 bases and J shed 7 bases, with 13 bases lying between them. Germline loops: CDR1 MNHGY, CDR2 SVAAGI. The CDR3 length is 14 residues. This CDR3 reads CASSYAQGSQPQHF. The DNA for the CDR3 is TGTGCCAGCAGTTACGCGCAGGGCAGCCAGCCCCAGCATTTT.

This chain joins TRBV29-1 and TRBJ2-1, with D possibly matching TRBD1 (5 bases). The CDR3 loop spans 17 amino acids. Trimming removed 3 bases at V and 4 bases at J, with 22 bases between. CDR1 SQVTM and CDR2 ANQGSEA come from the germline V gene. Written as DNA, the CDR3 is TGCAGCGTTGACCCGCTCGACCGGGCAGGGTTGTACAATGAGCAGTTCTTC. It specifies CSVDPLDRAGLYNEQFF.

Only a few counts were recorded for this clone. The V and J genes are TRBV11-2 and TRBJ1-1; the D is unclear. CDR1 is SGHAT, CDR2 FQNNGV, per germline. The CDR3 is made up of 15 amino acids. The V end was cut by 1 base, the J end by 3 bases, with 12 bases between. CDR3 loop: CASSLVGRGDTEAFF. The CDR3 bases are TGTGCCAGCAGCTTAGTGGGGAGAGGTGACACTGAAGCTTTCTTT.

The rearrangement joins TRBV7-6 to TRBJ2-7; maybe TRBD1 (7 bases). The V end lost 1 base, the J end lost 6 bases, and 13 bases lay between the germline ends. CDR1 SGHVS and CDR2 FNYEAQ come from the germline V gene. CDR3 length equals 14 residues. CDR3 amino acids: CASSLGSGGSEQYF. The CDR3 DNA is TGTGCCAGCAGCTTAGGGTCAGGGGGGAGCGAGCAGTACTTC.

V is TRBV7-2 and J is TRBJ2-7; 11 bases map to TRBD2. V shed 5 bases, J shed 3 bases, and the junction held 3 bases outside the gene matches. The CDR3 loop spans 14 amino acids. CDR1 SGHTA and CDR2 FQGNSA come from the germline V gene. The CDR3 loop reads CASSEGLADYEQYF. Here the CDR3 DNA reads TGTGCCAGCAGCGAGGGACTAGCGGACTACGAGCAGTACTTC.